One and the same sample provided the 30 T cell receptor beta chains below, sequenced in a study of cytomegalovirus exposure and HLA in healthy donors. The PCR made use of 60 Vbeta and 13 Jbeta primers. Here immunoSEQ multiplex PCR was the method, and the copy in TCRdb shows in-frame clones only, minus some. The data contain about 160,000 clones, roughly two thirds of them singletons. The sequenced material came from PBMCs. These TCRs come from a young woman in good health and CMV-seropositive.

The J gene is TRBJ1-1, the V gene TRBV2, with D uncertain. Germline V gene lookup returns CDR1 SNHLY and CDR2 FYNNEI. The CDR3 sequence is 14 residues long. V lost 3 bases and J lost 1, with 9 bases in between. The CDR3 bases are TGTGCCAGCAGTGATCCCCCGGGGAACACTGAAGCTTTCTTT. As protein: CASSDPPGNTEAFF.

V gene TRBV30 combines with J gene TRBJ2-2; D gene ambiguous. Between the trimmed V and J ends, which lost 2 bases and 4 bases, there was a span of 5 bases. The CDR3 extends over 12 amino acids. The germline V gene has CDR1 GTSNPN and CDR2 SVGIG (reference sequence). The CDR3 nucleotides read TGTGCCTGGAGTAGAGGCACCGGGGAGCTGTTTTTT. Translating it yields CAWSRGTGELFF.

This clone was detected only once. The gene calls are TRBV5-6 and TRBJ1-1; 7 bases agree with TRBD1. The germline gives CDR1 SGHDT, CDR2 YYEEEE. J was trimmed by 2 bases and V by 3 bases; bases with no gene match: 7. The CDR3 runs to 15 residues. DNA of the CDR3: TGTGCCAGCAGCTCCGAGACAGGGTACAACACTGAAGCTTTCTTT. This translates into CASSSETGYNTEAFF.

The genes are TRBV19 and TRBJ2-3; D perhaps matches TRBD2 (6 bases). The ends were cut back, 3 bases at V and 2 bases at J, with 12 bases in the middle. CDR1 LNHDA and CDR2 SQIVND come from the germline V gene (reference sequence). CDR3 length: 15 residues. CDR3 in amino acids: CASSIDGGITDTQYF. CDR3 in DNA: TGTGCCAGTAGTATCGATGGCGGGATCACAGATACGCAGTATTTT.

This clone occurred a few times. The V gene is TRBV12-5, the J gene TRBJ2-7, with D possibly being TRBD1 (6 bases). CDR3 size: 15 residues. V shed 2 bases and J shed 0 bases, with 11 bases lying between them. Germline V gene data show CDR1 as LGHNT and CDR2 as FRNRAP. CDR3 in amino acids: CASGLRGQNSYEQYF. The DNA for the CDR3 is TGTGCTAGTGGTTTGCGAGGACAGAACTCCTACGAGCAGTACTTC.

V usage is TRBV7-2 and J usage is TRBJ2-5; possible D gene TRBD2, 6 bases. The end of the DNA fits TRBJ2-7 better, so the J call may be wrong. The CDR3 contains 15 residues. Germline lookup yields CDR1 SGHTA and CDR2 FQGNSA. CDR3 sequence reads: CASSFGAGSPYEQYF. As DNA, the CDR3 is TGTGCCAGCAGCTTTGGTGCGGGGAGTCCCTACGAGCAGTACTTC.

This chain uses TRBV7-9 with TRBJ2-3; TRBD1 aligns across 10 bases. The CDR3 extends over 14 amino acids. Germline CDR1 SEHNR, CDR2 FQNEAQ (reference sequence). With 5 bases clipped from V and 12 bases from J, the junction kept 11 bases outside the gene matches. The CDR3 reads CASSALPGQGLQYF. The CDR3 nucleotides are TGTGCCAGCAGCGCCCTCCCGGGACAGGGGCTTCAGTATTTT. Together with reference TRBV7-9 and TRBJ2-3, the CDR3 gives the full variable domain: DTGVSQNPRHKITKRGQNVTFRCDPISEHNRLYWYRQTLGQGPEFLTYFQNEAQLEKSRLLSDRFSAERPKGSFSTLEIQRTEQGDSAMYLCASSALPGQGLQYFGPGTRLTVL.

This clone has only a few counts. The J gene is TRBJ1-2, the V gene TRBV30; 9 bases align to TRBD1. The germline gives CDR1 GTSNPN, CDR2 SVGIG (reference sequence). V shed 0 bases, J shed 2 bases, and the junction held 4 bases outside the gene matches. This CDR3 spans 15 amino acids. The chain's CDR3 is CAWSVPDRGNYGYTF. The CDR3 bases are TGTGCCTGGAGTGTACCCGACAGGGGGAACTATGGCTACACCTTC.

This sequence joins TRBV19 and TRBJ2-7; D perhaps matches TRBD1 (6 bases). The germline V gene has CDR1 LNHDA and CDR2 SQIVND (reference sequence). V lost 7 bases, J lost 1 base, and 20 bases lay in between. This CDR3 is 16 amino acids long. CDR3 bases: TGTGCCAGTACCTCGTTGGTTGGGGGCTGGTCCTACGAGCAGTACTTC. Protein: CASTSLVGGWSYEQYF.

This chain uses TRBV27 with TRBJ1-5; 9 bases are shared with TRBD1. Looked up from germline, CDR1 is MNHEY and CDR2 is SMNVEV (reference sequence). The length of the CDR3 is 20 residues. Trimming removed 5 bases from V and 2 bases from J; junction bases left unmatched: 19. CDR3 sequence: CASSRLTGGFANGGNQPQHF. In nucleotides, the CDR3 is TGTGCCAGCAGTCGTCTTACAGGGGGCTTTGCGAACGGAGGCAATCAGCCCCAGCATTTT.

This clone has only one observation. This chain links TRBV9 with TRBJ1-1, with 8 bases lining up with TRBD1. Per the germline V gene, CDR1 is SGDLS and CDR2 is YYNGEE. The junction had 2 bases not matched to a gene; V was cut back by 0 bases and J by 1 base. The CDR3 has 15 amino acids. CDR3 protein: CASSVGGQGNTEAFF. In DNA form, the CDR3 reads TGTGCCAGCAGCGTAGGTGGACAGGGGAACACTGAAGCTTTCTTT.

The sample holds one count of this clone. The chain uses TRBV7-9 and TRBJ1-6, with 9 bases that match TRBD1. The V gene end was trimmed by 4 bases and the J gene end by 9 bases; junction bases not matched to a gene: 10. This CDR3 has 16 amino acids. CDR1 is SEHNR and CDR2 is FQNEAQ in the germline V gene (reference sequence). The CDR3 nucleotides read TGTGCCAGCAGCTCTATCACACAGGGGGCGTCTTCACCCCTCCACTTT. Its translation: CASSSITQGASSPLHF.

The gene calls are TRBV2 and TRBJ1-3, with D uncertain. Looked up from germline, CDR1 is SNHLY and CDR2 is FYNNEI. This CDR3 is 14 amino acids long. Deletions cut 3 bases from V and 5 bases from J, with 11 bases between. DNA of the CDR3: TGTGCCAGCAGTGATTATGAGACTCGAAACACCATATATTTT. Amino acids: CASSDYETRNTIYF.

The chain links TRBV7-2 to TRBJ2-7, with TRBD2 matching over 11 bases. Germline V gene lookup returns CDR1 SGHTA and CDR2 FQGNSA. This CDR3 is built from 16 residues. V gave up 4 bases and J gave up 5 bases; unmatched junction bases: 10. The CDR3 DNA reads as TGTGCCAGCAGCTCAACTCCGACTAGCGGGGTCCACGAGCAGTACTTC. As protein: CASSSTPTSGVHEQYF.

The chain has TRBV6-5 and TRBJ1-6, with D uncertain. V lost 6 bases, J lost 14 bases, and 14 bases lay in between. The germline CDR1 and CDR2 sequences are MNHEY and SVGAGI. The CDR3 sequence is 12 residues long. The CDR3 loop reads CASSPEWKTLHF. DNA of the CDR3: TGTGCCAGCAGCCCGGAGTGGAAGACCCTCCACTTT.

The CDR3 nucleotides read TGCGCCAGCAGCCATGGGACAGAGAATGAGCAGTTCTTC. This encodes CASSHGTENEQFF. The V gene is TRBV4-1, the J gene TRBJ2-1, with 7 positions matching TRBD1. V lost 3 bases to trimming and J lost 7 bases; unmatched junction nucleotides: 3. This CDR3 comprises 13 residues. From germline, CDR1 is MGHRA and CDR2 YSYEKL.

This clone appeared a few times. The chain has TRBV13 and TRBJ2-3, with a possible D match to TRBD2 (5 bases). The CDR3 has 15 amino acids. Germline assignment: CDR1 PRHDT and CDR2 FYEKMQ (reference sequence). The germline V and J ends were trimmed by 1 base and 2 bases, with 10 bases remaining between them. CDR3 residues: CASSLEEELTDTQYF. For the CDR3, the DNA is TGTGCCAGCAGCTTAGAGGAGGAACTCACAGATACGCAGTATTTT.

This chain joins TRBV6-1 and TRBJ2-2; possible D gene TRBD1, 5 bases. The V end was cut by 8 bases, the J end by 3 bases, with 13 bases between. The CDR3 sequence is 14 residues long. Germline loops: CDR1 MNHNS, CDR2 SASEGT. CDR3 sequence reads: CASSKGVYTGELFF. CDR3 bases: TGTGCCAGCTCCAAAGGGGTCTACACCGGGGAGCTGTTTTTT.

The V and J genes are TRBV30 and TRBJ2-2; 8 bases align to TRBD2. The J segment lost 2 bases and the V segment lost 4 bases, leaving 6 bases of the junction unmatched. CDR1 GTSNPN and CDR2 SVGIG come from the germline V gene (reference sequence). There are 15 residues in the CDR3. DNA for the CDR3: TGTGCCTGGACGGGAGGGAGTCAAAACACCGGGGAGCTGTTTTTT. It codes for CAWTGGSQNTGELFF. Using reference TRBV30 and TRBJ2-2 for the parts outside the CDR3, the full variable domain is SQTIHQWPATLVQPVGSPLSLECTVEGTSNPNLYWYRQAAGRGLQLLFYSVGIGQISSEVPQNLSASRPQDRQFILSSKKLLLSDSGFYLCAWTGGSQNTGELFFGEGSRLTVL.

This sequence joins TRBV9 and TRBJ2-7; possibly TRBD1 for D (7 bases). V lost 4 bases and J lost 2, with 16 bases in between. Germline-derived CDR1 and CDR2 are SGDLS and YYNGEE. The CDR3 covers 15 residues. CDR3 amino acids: CASSSGGGLPYEQYF. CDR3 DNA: TGTGCCAGCAGCTCAGGAGGGGGCCTACCCTACGAGCAGTACTTC.

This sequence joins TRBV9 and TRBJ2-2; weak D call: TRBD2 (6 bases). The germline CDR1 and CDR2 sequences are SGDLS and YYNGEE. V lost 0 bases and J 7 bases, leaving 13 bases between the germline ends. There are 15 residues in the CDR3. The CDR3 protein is CASSVEGIGSGELFF. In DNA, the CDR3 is TGTGCCAGCAGCGTAGAGGGGATCGGGAGCGGGGAGCTGTTTTTT.

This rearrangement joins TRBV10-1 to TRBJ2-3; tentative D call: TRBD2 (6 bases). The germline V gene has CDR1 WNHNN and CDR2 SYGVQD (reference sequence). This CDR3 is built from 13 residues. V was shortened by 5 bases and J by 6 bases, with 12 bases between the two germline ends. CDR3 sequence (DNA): TGCGCCAGCAGTTCCGGGAGTACGGATACGCAGTATTTT. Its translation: CASSSGSTDTQYF.

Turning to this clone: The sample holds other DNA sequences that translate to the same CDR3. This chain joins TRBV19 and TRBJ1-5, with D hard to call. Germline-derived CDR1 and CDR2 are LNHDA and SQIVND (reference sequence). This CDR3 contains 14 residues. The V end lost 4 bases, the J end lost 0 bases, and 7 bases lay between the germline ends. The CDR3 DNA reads TGTGCCAGTAGTACGACTGGTAGCAATCAGCCCCAGCATTTT. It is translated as CASSTTGSNQPQHF.

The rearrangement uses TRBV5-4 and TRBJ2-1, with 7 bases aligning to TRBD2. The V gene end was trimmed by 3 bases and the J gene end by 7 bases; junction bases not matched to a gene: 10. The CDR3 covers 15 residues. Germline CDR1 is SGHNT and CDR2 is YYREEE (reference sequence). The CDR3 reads CASSWGGLDGNEQFF. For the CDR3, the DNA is TGTGCCAGCAGCTGGGGAGGACTAGACGGGAATGAGCAGTTCTTC. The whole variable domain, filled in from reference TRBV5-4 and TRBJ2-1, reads ETGVTQSPTHLIKTRGQQVTLRCSSQSGHNTVSWYQQALGQGPQFIFQYYREEENGRGNFPPRFSGLQFPNYSSELNVNALELDDSALYLCASSWGGLDGNEQFFGPGTRLTVL.

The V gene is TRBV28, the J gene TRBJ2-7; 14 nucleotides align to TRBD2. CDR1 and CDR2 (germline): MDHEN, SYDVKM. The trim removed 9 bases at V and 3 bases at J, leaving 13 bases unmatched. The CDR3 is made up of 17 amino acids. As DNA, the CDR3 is TGTGCCAGTCTCCCGGGACTAGCGGGAGTATTGGGCTACGAGCAGTACTTC. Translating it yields CASLPGLAGVLGYEQYF.

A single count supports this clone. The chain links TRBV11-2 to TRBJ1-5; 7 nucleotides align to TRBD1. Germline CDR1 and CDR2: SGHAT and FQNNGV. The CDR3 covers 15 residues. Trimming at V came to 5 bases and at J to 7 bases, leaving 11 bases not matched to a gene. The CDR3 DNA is TGTGCCAGCAGCCGCGGGACAGTTAGAAGCCAGCCCCAGCATTTT. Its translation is CASSRGTVRSQPQHF.

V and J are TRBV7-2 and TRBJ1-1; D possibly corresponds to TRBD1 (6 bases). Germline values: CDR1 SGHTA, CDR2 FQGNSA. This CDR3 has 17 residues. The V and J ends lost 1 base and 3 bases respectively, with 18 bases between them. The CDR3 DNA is TGTGCCAGCAGCTTAGTACAGGACAGCTGGAGTCACACTGAAGCTTTCTTT. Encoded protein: CASSLVQDSWSHTEAFF. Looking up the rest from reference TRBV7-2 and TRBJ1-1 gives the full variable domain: GAGVSQSPSNKVTEKGKDVELRCDPISGHTALYWYRQSLGQGLEFLIYFQGNSAPDKSGLPSDRFSAERTGGSVSTLTIQRTQQEDSAVYLCASSLVQDSWSHTEAFFGQGTRLTVV.

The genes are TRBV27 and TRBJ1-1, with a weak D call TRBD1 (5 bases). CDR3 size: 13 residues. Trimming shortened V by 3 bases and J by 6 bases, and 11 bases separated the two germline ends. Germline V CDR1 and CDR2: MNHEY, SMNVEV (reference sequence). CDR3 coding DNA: TGTGCCAGCAGTTTCGTGCGGGGGGCTGAAGCTTTCTTT. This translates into CASSFVRGAEAFF.

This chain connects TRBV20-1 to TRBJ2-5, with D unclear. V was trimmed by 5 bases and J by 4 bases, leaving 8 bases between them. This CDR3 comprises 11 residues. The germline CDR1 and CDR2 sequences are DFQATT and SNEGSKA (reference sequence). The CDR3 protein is CSAYPVETQYF. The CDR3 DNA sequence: TGCAGTGCTTACCCAGTAGAGACCCAGTACTTC.

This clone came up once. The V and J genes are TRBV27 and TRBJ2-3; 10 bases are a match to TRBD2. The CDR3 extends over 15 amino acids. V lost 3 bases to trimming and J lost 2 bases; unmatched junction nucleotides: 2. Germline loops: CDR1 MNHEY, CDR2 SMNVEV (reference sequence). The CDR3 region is CASSFGLAATDTQYF. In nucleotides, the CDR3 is TGTGCCAGCAGTTTCGGACTAGCGGCCACAGATACGCAGTATTTT.